This TCR beta chain was captured in a study of PD-L1 blockade in urothelial cancer. In the study overall: Atezolizumab therapy began for patients in about 2014, dosed at 1,200 mg intravenously every 3 weeks. Males with urothelial cancer arising in the bladder constituted most of the 29 patients. Study-wide points: Durable benefit accompanied greater 3-week expansion of tumor-associated blood clones. Clonality of blood TCR below the median before treatment predicted better survival.

Assay used: immunoSEQ multiplex PCR; TCRdb lists only in-frame clones, some missing. The sample consists of tens of thousands of clones, more than 85% of them appearing once. V lost 4 bases, J lost 0 bases, and 9 bases stayed unmatched. Germline V gene sequence: CDR1 SGHRS, CDR2 YFSETQ. This CDR3 contains 17 residues. As concerns this clone: What it recognizes is unknown.

The time point here: peripheral blood 6 weeks after treatment start. The sequence was collected from a woman aged 80 or over with urothelial cancer. The chain recombines TRBV5-1 with TRBJ2-3; TRBD2 matches 9 bases. The material was PBMCs, obtained around atezolizumab (anti-PD-L1) treatment. CDR3 nucleotide sequence: TGCGCCAGCAGCCCAGCCGTAGCGGGAGCCAGCACAGATACGCAGTATTTT. As protein: CASSPAVAGASTDTQYF.